The 26 T cell receptor beta chains below all came from one sample that was sequenced in a study of blood T cells in healthy people across ages. The second PCR ran about 6 to 11 cycles with a sample-barcoded 5' primer and J-beta primers. TCRdb reanalysed the 5' RACE reads using MiXCR and keeps one entry per CDR3 protein. The profile shows roughly 1,300,000 distinct CDR3 sequences, approximately 59% of them singletons. The sample consisted of blood. Every receptor here comes from a young man in good health.

The rearrangement joins TRBV4-3 to TRBJ2-1, with 9 bases fitting TRBD2. The junction had 11 bases not matched to a gene; V was cut back by 0 bases and J by 5 bases. The CDR3 sequence is 18 residues long. In germline, CDR1 is LGHNA, CDR2 YSLEER. The CDR3 sequence: CASSQDGWGTSRNNEQFF. CDR3 DNA sequence: TGCGCCAGCAGCCAAGATGGTTGGGGGACTAGCCGAAACAATGAGCAGTTCTTC.

The chain employs TRBV4-1 and TRBJ2-5; 10 bases match TRBD2. Trimming cost V 4 bases and J 11 bases; bases outside gene matches: 10. Germline CDR1 reads MGHRA; CDR2 reads YSYEKL. The CDR3 contains 14 residues. CDR3 sequence reads: CASSPPSGGNEQYF. CDR3 nucleotides: TGCGCCAGCAGCCCACCTAGCGGGGGTAATGAGCAGTACTTC.

The chain joins TRBV12-3 or TRBV12-4 to TRBJ1-1; 9 bases match TRBD1. V was clipped by 6 bases and J by 0 bases; unmatched bases: 8. The CDR3 covers 16 residues. CDR3 sequence reads: CASSFRGQGMNTEAFF. DNA for the CDR3: TGTGCCAGCAGCTTCAGGGGACAGGGAATGAACACTGAAGCTTTCTTT.

The genes are TRBV27 and TRBJ2-1; D unclear. Germline CDR1 reads MNHEY; CDR2 reads SMNVEV (reference sequence). Trimming removed 9 bases from V and 2 bases from J, with 11 bases in between. CDR3 length equals 13 residues. The CDR3 nucleotides read TGTGCCAGTCGCCCCCGAGCCTACAATGAGCAGTTCTTC. Residues: CASRPRAYNEQFF.

The chain is built from TRBV7-9 and TRBJ2-1; maybe TRBD2 (6 bases). The CDR3 spans 15 residues. V dropped 2 bases and J dropped 3 bases, with 11 bases sitting between them. In germline, CDR1 is SEHNR, CDR2 FQNEAQ (reference sequence). The CDR3: CASSLMAGRYNEQFF. Here the CDR3 DNA reads TGTGCCAGCAGCTTAATGGCGGGACGCTACAATGAGCAGTTCTTC.

V usage is TRBV5-1 and J usage is TRBJ2-5; perhaps TRBD2 as D (5 bases). The J call may not be correct, given that the DNA end is closer to TRBJ2-7. This CDR3 region has 15 residues. Germline assignment: CDR1 SGHRS and CDR2 YFSETQ. CDR3 nucleotides: TGCGCCAGCAGCGCAAGCGGATTTAGAGGCTACGAGCAGTACTTC. As protein: CASSASGFRGYEQYF.

The sample holds a few counts of this clonotype. The J gene is TRBJ2-3, the V gene TRBV29-1; D perhaps matches TRBD1 (5 bases). This CDR3 spans 13 amino acids. Germline assignment: CDR1 SQVTM and CDR2 ANQGSEA. V lost 4 bases to trimming and J lost 0 bases, with 8 bases between them. CDR3 bases: TGCAGCGTTGGGCAGGGCAGCACAGATACGCAGTATTTT. This gives the protein CSVGQGSTDTQYF.

V is TRBV2 and J is TRBJ1-5; D unresolved. Germline loops: CDR1 SNHLY, CDR2 FYNNEI. This CDR3 has 15 amino acids. V gave up 7 bases and J gave up 5 bases, with 18 bases separating them. The DNA of the CDR3 is TGTGCCAGCAATGATGGTCTGGGTTTGGATCAGCCCCAGCATTTT. This sequence encodes CASNDGLGLDQPQHF.

This clonotype was observed a handful of times. The rearrangement links TRBV2 to TRBJ2-7, with D possibly being TRBD2 (6 bases). V lost 5 bases and J 2 bases, leaving 13 bases between the germline ends. The length of the CDR3 is 14 residues. Germline V gene lookup returns CDR1 SNHLY and CDR2 FYNNEI. CDR3 in amino acids: CASSTRGNTYEQYF. The CDR3 DNA reads TGTGCCAGCAGTACCCGGGGGAACACCTACGAGCAGTACTTC. Full variable domain (missing parts from reference TRBV2 and TRBJ2-7): EPEVTQTPSHQVTQMGQEVILRCVPISNHLYFYWYRQILGQKVEFLVSFYNNEISEKSEIFDDQFSVERPDGSNFTLKIRSTKLEDSAMYFCASSTRGNTYEQYFGPGTRLTVT.

This clonotype was picked up a small number of times. The chain recombines TRBV20-1 with TRBJ2-1, with D possibly matching TRBD1 (6 bases). V dropped 1 base and J dropped 3 bases, with 13 bases sitting between them. The CDR3 covers 15 residues. Germline CDR1 and CDR2: DFQATT and SNEGSKA (reference sequence). The CDR3 sequence is CSARGVQGFYNEQFF. The CDR3 DNA sequence: TGCAGTGCTAGAGGAGTACAGGGCTTCTACAATGAGCAGTTCTTC.

This chain connects TRBV27 to TRBJ2-4, with D perhaps TRBD1 (6 bases). The DNA end lines up better with TRBJ2-7; the J call may be wrong. Germline V gives CDR1 MNHEY, CDR2 SMNVEV (reference sequence). This CDR3 spans 13 amino acids. The CDR3 DNA is TGTGCCAGCAGTTACAGGGTGGGTCTCGAGCAGTACTTC. This codes for CASSYRVGLEQYF.

This clonotype has only a few counts. V usage is TRBV14 and J usage is TRBJ2-3; 7 bases line up with TRBD1. The germline V gene has CDR1 SGHDN and CDR2 FVKESK. This CDR3 comprises 17 residues. V shed 4 bases and J 0 bases; nucleotides not matched to a gene: 10. Here the CDR3 reads CASSPLSGGPSTDTQYF. CDR3 nucleotides: TGTGCCAGCAGCCCCCTGTCAGGGGGTCCTAGCACAGATACGCAGTATTTT. The whole variable domain, remainder taken from reference TRBV14 and TRBJ2-3, is EAGVTQFPSHSVIEKGQTVTLRCDPISGHDNLYWYRRVMGKEIKFLLHFVKESKQDESGMPNNRFLAERTGGTYSTLKVQPAELEDSGVYFCASSPLSGGPSTDTQYFGPGTRLTVL.

This clonotype has only a few counts. V usage is TRBV2 and J usage is TRBJ2-3, with 14 bases that match TRBD2. The junction had 9 bases not matched to a gene; V was cut back by 1 base and J by 0 bases. Germline CDR1 is SNHLY and CDR2 is FYNNEI. The CDR3 is 20 residues long. CDR3 nucleotides: TGTGCCAGCAGTGAAGAGCGACTAGCGGGAGGGAAGACTAGCACAGATACGCAGTATTTT. This translates into CASSEERLAGGKTSTDTQYF.

This clonotype was counted a few times. One end of the junction does not line up with germline, which may come from a read error. The CDR3 bases are TGTGCCAGCAGCGTAGGGTCACAAGGCACTGAGGCTTTCTTT. Amino acid sequence: CASSVGSQGTEAFF. The chain uses TRBV9 and TRBJ1-1; D gene unclear. This CDR3 is built from 14 residues. The V gene's germline CDR1 is SGDLS and CDR2 YYNGEE.

This clonotype was observed a handful of times. V usage is TRBV29-1 and J usage is TRBJ2-1; 7 bases fit TRBD1. V lost 2 bases to trimming and J lost 3 bases; unmatched junction nucleotides: 4. This CDR3 spans 14 amino acids. CDR1 SQVTM and CDR2 ANQGSEA come from the germline V gene. CDR3 sequence: CSVESRTGYNEQFF. The DNA for the CDR3 is TGCAGCGTTGAAAGTCGGACAGGCTACAATGAGCAGTTCTTC.

This clonotype was counted between two and nine times. The gene calls are TRBV28 and TRBJ2-7, with 12 positions matching TRBD1. The CDR3 loop spans 16 amino acids. J gave up 4 bases and V 3 bases, and 7 bases lay outside the gene matches. Germline CDR1 is MDHEN and CDR2 is SYDVKM. CDR3 bases: TGTGCCAGCAGTTTGATCGGGACAGGGGGCGTTTACGAGCAGTACTTC. This encodes CASSLIGTGGVYEQYF.

The genes are TRBV6-4 and TRBJ2-7, with a tentative D call TRBD1 (6 bases). CDR1 is MRHNA, CDR2 SNTAGT, per germline. The V end lost 3 bases, the J end lost 10 bases, and 22 bases lay between the germline ends. The length of the CDR3 is 15 residues. This CDR3 reads CASSETGTSFEAQYF. The DNA for the CDR3 is TGTGCCAGCAGTGAGACCGGGACAAGTTTTGAGGCCCAGTACTTC.

This clonotype was detected a few times. This sequence joins TRBV7-9 and TRBJ1-6, with 10 nucleotides matching TRBD1. The CDR3 has 16 amino acids. The germline gives CDR1 SEHNR, CDR2 FQNEAQ (reference sequence). V dropped 5 bases and J dropped 7; count of bases not matched to a gene: 8. The CDR3 loop reads CASSINPGQGNSPLHF. The CDR3 coding sequence is TGTGCCAGCAGCATTAATCCGGGACAGGGGAATTCACCCCTCCACTTT.

The rearrangement joins TRBV25-1 to TRBJ2-1; TRBD1 might be the D (6 bases). The end of the DNA fits TRBJ2-7 better, so the J call may be wrong. This CDR3 comprises 15 residues. Germline values: CDR1 MGHDK, CDR2 SYGVNS. The CDR3 DNA sequence: TGTGCCAGCGCCCCCGGACAGACCGCTAACTACGAGCAGTACTTC. Translated: CASAPGQTANYEQYF.

The chain carries TRBV20-1 and TRBJ2-3, with 15 bases fitting TRBD2. The CDR3 spans 17 residues. Germline V lookup: CDR1 DFQATT, CDR2 SNEGSKA (reference sequence). J gave up 6 bases and V 3 bases, and 10 bases lay outside the gene matches. In DNA, the CDR3 is TGCAGTGCTAGTTTCGGAGGGACTAGCGGGAGGTGGGATACGCAGTATTTT. The encoded protein is CSASFGGTSGRWDTQYF.

The V call is TRBV7-9, the J call TRBJ1-2; 9 bases are a match to TRBD1. Germline CDR1 is SEHNR and CDR2 is FQNEAQ (reference sequence). The CDR3 runs to 16 residues. J gave up 3 bases and V 6 bases, and 11 bases lay outside the gene matches. The CDR3 reads CASRQQGAPGDYGYTF. The DNA for the CDR3 is TGTGCCAGCAGACAACAGGGGGCACCTGGCGACTATGGCTACACCTTC.

The rearrangement links TRBV3-1 to TRBJ2-1; 7 nucleotides match TRBD1. Germline lookup yields CDR1 LGHDT and CDR2 YNNKEL (reference sequence). The CDR3 length is 15 residues. The V and J ends lost 1 base and 10 bases, in that order; junction bases with no gene match: 10. In DNA, the CDR3 is TGTGCCAGCAGCCAAGTGGGTGGGACAGCGAAGGAGCAGTTCTTC. As protein: CASSQVGGTAKEQFF.

The genes are TRBV20-1 and TRBJ1-6; D remains ambiguous. The CDR3 has 14 residues. The germline V gene has CDR1 DFQATT and CDR2 SNEGSKA (reference sequence). V was shortened by 3 bases and J by 9 bases, with 15 bases between the two germline ends. DNA for the CDR3: TGCAGTGCTAGGAAGGTGATTTTGGGTTCACCCCTCCACTTT. Residues: CSARKVILGSPLHF.

V usage is TRBV5-1 and J usage is TRBJ2-4; 8 bases are a match to TRBD2. The CDR3 has 17 residues. The trim removed 4 bases at V and 3 bases at J, leaving 12 bases unmatched. Germline CDR1 and CDR2: SGHRS and YFSETQ. CDR3 loop: CASSQVGGGTNKNIQYF. CDR3 coding DNA: TGCGCCAGCAGCCAAGTGGGCGGGGGGACCAACAAAAACATTCAGTACTTC.

This clonotype occurred a few times. The chain combines TRBV7-8 with TRBJ2-7, with D possibly being TRBD1 or TRBD2 (5 bases each). The germline V gene encodes CDR1 SGHVS and CDR2 FQNEAQ. V gave up 7 bases and J gave up 4 bases, with 17 bases separating them. The length of the CDR3 is 14 residues. The CDR3 coding sequence is TGTGCCAGCAACCCAAGCGGCAGGGAATACGAGCAGTACTTC. This translates into CASNPSGREYEQYF. Full variable domain (remainder filled in from reference TRBV7-8 and TRBJ2-7): GAGVSQSPRYKVAKRGQDVALRCDPISGHVSLFWYQQALGQGPEFLTYFQNEAQLDKSGLPSDRFFAERPEGSVSTLKIQRTQQEDSAVYLCASNPSGREYEQYFGPGTRLTVT.

This clonotype was found a few times. The V gene is TRBV29-1, the J gene TRBJ1-1; D is perhaps TRBD1 (6 bases). V was clipped by 7 bases and J by 2 bases, with 17 bases between them. Per the germline V gene, CDR1 is SQVTM and CDR2 is ANQGSEA. This CDR3 region has 14 residues. CDR3 amino acids: CSANARTANTEAFF. CDR3 DNA sequence: TGCAGCGCTAATGCTAGGACAGCAAACACTGAAGCTTTCTTT.